Below, 6 T cell receptor beta chains from the same sample are listed, as sequenced in a study of blood T cell repertoires in COVID-19. TCRdb's copy holds only in-frame clones and misses some; the assay was immunoSEQ multiplex PCR. The sample has around 200,000 clones; approximately 90% are singletons. Material: PBMCs or T cells enriched from blood (not recorded which). These receptors all come from a man aged 30 to 45 who had recovered from COVID-19.

This chain connects TRBV3-1 (or the pseudogene TRBV3-2) to TRBJ2-1; 10 bases map to TRBD1. Trimming at V came to 1 base and at J to 6 bases, leaving 9 bases not matched to a gene. This CDR3 spans 17 amino acids. CDR1 is LGHDT and CDR2 is YNNKEL in the germline V gene (reference sequence). The CDR3 spells CASSQVLTGGDSNEQFF. The CDR3 nucleotides are TGTGCCAGCAGCCAAGTTCTGACAGGGGGCGATTCCAATGAGCAGTTCTTC.

The chain recombines TRBV27 with TRBJ2-7; a weak D match, TRBD1 (5 bases). Germline V gene lookup returns CDR1 MNHEY and CDR2 SMNVEV (reference sequence). The CDR3 consists of 14 residues. V shed 4 bases and J shed 3 bases, with 13 bases lying between them. The CDR3 reads CASSSGLRYYEQYF. Here the CDR3 DNA reads TGTGCCAGCAGTTCAGGGCTCCGATACTACGAGCAGTACTTC.

This chain links TRBV5-1 with TRBJ2-7, with D tentatively TRBD1 (6 bases). This CDR3 is 15 amino acids long. V was shortened by 4 bases and J by 5 bases, with 19 bases between the two germline ends. Germline V gene sequence: CDR1 SGHRS, CDR2 YFSETQ. This CDR3 is CASSRDPGRQDEQYF. DNA of the CDR3: TGCGCCAGCAGCCGGGATCCAGGGAGACAGGACGAGCAGTACTTC.

The rearrangement links TRBV16 to TRBJ2-7; D unresolved. This CDR3 region has 12 residues. Germline values: CDR1 KGHSY, CDR2 FQNENV. V was shortened by 3 bases and J by 1 base, with 4 bases between the two germline ends. Here the CDR3 DNA reads TGTGCCAGCAGCCACCAGTCCTACGAGCAGTACTTC. It encodes CASSHQSYEQYF.

The V call is TRBV29-1, the J call TRBJ2-2, with D possibly TRBD1 on 6 matching bases. Germline loops: CDR1 SQVTM, CDR2 ANQGSEA. The CDR3 extends over 15 amino acids. V lost 7 bases to trimming and J lost 0 bases, with 15 bases between them. Here the CDR3 DNA reads TGCAGCGCGAGAACAGGGCCCTCGAACACCGGGGAGCTGTTTTTT. It yields the protein CSARTGPSNTGELFF.

This chain uses TRBV28 with TRBJ2-2, with TRBD1 matching 9 bases. Trimming took 2 bases from V and 6 from J; bases not matched to a gene: 4. The germline CDR1 and CDR2 sequences are MDHEN and SYDVKM. The length of the CDR3 is 15 residues. Here the CDR3 reads CASSLGDRVAGELFF. The CDR3 bases are TGTGCCAGCAGTTTAGGGGACAGGGTCGCCGGGGAGCTGTTTTTT.